Below, one T cell receptor beta chain is given with its context. Its specificity is not known. The entry originates in a study of cytomegalovirus exposure and HLA in healthy donors. Across the study: An earlier analysis identified fewer than 130 million unique TCR beta sequences in 170 million or so T cells. Across a few hundred genotyped donors, about 80% landed in the Caucasian-associated ancestry cluster. Study outcomes and limitations: The authors assumed roughly uniform sequencing depth across donors for presence/absence analyses.

The V end lost 2 bases, the J end lost 0 bases, and 11 bases lay between the germline ends. Germline CDR1 and CDR2: SQVTM and ANQGSEA. The CDR3 length is 15 residues. The PCR employed 60 Vbeta primers together with 13 Jbeta primers. TCRdb's copy holds only in-frame clones and misses some; the assay was immunoSEQ multiplex PCR. The data contain fewer than 200,000 clones, roughly 72% of them singletons. The origin of this receptor is a man aged 35 to 55 in good health and CMV-seropositive. The chain combines TRBV29-1 with TRBJ2-1; D perhaps matches TRBD1 (5 bases). Sequencing used PBMCs. CDR3 sequence: CSVEPRVSSYNEQFF. Here the CDR3 DNA reads TGCAGCGTTGAACCCAGGGTGAGCTCCTACAATGAGCAGTTCTTC.